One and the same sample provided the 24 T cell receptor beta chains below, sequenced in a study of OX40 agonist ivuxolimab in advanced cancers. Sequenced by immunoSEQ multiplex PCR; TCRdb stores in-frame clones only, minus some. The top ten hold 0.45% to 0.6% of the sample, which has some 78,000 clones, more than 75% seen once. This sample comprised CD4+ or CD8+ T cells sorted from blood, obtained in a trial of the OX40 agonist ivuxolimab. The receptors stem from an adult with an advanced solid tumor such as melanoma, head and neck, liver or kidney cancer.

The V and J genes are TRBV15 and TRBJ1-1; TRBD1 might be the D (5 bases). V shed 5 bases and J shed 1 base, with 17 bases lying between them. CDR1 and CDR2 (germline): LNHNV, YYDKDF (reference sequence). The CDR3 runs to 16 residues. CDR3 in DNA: TGTGCCACCAGCCGCCTCAGGGCAGGCGGGAACACTGAAGCTTTCTTT. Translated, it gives CATSRLRAGGNTEAFF.

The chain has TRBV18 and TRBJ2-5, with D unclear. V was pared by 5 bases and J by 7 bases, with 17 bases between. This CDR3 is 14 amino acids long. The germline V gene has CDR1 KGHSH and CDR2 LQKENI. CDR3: CASSGDSVEGTQYF. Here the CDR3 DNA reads TGTGCCAGCTCAGGGGATTCCGTCGAAGGGACCCAGTACTTC.

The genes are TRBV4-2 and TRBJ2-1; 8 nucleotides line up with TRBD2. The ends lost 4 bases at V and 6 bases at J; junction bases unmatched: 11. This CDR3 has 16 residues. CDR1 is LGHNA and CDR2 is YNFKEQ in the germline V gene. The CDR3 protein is CASSRPGGGGRNEQFF. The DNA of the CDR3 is TGTGCCAGCAGCCGACCGGGGGGCGGGGGGCGCAATGAGCAGTTCTTC.

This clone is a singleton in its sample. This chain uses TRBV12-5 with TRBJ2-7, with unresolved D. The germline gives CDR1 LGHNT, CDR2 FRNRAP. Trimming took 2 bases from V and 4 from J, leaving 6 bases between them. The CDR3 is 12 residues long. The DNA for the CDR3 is TGTGCTAGTGGTTTGAACACGTACGAGCAGTACTTC. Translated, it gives CASGLNTYEQYF.

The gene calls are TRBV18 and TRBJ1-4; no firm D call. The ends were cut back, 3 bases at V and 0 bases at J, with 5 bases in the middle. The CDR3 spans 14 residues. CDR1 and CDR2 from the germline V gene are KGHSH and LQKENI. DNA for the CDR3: TGTGCCAGCTCACCGGGTCCAACTAATGAAAAACTGTTTTTT. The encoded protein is CASSPGPTNEKLFF. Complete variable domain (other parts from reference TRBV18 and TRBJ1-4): NAGVMQNPRHLVRRRGQEARLRCSPMKGHSHVYWYRQLPEEGLKFMVYLQKENIIDESGMPKERFSAEFPKEGPSILRIQQVVRGDSAAYFCASSPGPTNEKLFFGSGTQLSVL.

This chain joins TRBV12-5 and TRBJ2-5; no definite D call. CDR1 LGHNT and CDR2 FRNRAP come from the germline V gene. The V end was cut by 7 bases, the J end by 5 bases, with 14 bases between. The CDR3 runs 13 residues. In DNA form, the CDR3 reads TGTGCTAGTGCATACTTCGATGGGGAGACCCAGTACTTC. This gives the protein CASAYFDGETQYF.

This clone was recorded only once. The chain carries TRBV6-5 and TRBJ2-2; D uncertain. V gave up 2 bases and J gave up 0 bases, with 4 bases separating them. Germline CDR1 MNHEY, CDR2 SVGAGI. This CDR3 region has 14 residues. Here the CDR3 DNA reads TGTGCCAGCAGTTACATTTCGAACACCGGGGAGCTGTTTTTT. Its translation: CASSYISNTGELFF.

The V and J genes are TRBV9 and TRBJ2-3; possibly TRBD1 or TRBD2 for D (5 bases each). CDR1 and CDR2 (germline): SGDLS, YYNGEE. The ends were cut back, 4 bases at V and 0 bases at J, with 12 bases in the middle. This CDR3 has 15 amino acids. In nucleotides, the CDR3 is TGTGCCAGCAGCTCTAGGGACCTAAGCACAGATACGCAGTATTTT. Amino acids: CASSSRDLSTDTQYF.

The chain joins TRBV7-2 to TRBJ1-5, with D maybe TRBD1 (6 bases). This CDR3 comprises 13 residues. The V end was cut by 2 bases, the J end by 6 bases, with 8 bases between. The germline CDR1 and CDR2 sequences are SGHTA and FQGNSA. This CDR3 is CASSLKGGQPQHF. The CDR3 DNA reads TGTGCCAGCAGCTTAAAAGGGGGTCAGCCCCAGCATTTT.

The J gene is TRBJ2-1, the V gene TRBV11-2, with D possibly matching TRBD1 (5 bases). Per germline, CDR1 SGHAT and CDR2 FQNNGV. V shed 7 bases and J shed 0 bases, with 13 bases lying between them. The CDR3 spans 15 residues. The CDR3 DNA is TGTGCCAGCACCCTCGACAGAAGCTCCTACAATGAGCAGTTCTTC. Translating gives CASTLDRSSYNEQFF.

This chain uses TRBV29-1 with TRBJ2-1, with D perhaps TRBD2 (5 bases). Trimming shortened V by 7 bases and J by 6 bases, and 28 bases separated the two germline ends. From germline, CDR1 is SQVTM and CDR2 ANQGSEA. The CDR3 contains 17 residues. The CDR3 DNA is TGCAGCGCCACAGCGAGGGTTAGGATCGATTTTGCCAATGAGCAGTTCTTC. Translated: CSATARVRIDFANEQFF.

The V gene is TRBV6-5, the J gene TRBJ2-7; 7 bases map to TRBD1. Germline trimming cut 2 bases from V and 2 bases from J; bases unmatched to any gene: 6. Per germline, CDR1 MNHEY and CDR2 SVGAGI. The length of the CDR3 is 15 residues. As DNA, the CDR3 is TGTGCCAGCAGTTACACACGGACAGGAGCCTACGAGCAGTACTTC. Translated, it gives CASSYTRTGAYEQYF.

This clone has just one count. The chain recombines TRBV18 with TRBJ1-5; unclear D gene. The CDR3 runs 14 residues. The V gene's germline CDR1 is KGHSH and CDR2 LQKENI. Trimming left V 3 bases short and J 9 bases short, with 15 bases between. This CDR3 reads CASSPPTREGPQHF. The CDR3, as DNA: TGTGCCAGCTCACCGCCCACCCGTGAAGGGCCCCAGCATTTT.

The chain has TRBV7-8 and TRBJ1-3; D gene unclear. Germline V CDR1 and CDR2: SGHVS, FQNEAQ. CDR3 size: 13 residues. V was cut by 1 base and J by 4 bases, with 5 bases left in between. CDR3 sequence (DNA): TGTGCCAGCAGCTTAGATCGCGGAAACACCATATATTTT. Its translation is CASSLDRGNTIYF. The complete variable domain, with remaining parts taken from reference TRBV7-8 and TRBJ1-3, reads GAGVSQSPRYKVAKRGQDVALRCDPISGHVSLFWYQQALGQGPEFLTYFQNEAQLDKSGLPSDRFFAERPEGSVSTLKIQRTQQEDSAVYLCASSLDRGNTIYFGEGSWLTVV.

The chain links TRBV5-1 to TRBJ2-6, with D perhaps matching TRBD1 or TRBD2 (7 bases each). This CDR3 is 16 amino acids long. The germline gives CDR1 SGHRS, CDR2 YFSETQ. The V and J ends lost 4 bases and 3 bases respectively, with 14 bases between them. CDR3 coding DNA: TGCGCCAGCAGCCCAGGGAGGGGGCGTGGGGCCAACGTCCTGACTTTC. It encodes CASSPGRGRGANVLTF. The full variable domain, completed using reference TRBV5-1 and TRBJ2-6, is KAGVTQTPRYLIKTRGQQVTLSCSPISGHRSVSWYQQTPGQGLQFLFEYFSETQRNKGNFPGRFSGRQFSNSRSEMNVSTLELGDSALYLCASSPGRGRGANVLTFGAGSRLTVL.

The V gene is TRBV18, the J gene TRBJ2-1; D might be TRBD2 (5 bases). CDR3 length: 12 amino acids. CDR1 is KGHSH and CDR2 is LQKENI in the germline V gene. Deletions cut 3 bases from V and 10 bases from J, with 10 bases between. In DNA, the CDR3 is TGTGCCAGCTCACCGGAGGTTTTGGAGCAGTTCTTC. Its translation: CASSPEVLEQFF.

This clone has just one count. CDR3 amino acids: CAISDILNTEAFF. The CDR3, as DNA: TGTGCCATCAGTGATATACTGAACACTGAAGCTTTCTTT. The chain recombines TRBV10-3 with TRBJ1-1; D is unclear. The CDR3 covers 13 residues. In germline, CDR1 is ENHRY, CDR2 SYGVKD. The V end was cut by 3 bases, the J end by 0 bases, with 5 bases between.

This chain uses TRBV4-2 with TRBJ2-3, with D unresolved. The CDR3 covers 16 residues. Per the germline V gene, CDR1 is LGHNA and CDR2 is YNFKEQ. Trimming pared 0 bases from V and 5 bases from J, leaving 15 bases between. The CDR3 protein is CASSQDKIVSGDTQYF. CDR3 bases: TGTGCCAGCAGCCAAGATAAAATCGTCTCGGGAGATACGCAGTATTTT.

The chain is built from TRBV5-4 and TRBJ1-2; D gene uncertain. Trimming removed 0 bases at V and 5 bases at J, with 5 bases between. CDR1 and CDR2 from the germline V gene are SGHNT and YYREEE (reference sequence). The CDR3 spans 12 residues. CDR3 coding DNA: TGTGCCAGCAGCTTGGACCAGTATGGCTACACCTTC. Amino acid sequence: CASSLDQYGYTF. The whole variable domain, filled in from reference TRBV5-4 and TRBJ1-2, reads ETGVTQSPTHLIKTRGQQVTLRCSSQSGHNTVSWYQQALGQGPQFIFQYYREEENGRGNFPPRFSGLQFPNYSSELNVNALELDDSALYLCASSLDQYGYTFGSGTRLTVV.

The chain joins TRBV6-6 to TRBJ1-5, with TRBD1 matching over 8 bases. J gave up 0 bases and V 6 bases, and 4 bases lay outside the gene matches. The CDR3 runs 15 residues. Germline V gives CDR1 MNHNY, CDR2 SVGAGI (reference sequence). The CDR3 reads CASRRQGNSNQPQHF. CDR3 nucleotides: TGTGCCAGCAGGCGACAGGGGAATAGCAATCAGCCCCAGCATTTT.

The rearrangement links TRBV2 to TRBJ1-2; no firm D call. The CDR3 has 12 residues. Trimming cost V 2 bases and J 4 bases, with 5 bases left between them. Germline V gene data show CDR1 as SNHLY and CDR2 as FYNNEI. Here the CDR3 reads CASSESFYGYTF. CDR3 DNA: TGTGCCAGCAGTGAAAGTTTCTATGGCTACACCTTC.

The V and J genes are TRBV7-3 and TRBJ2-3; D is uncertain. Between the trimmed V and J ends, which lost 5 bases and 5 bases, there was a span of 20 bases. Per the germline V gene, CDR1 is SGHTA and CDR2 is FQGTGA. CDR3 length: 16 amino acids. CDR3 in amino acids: CASSPEQARAVDTQYF. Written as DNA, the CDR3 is TGTGCCAGCAGCCCTGAGCAGGCCCGGGCAGTAGATACGCAGTATTTT.

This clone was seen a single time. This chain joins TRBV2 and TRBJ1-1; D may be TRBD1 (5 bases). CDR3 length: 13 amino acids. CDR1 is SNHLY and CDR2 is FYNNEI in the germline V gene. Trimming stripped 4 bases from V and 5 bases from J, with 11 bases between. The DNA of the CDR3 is TGTGCCAGCAGTGTAGGGGTGGAAACTGAAGCTTTCTTT. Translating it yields CASSVGVETEAFF.

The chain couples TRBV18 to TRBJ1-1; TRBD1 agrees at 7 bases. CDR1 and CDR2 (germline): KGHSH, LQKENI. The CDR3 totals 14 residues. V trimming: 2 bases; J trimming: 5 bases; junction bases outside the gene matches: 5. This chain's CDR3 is CASSPIQTGTEAFF. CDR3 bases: TGTGCCAGCTCACCAATACAGACAGGGACTGAAGCTTTCTTT. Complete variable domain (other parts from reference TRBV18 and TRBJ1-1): NAGVMQNPRHLVRRRGQEARLRCSPMKGHSHVYWYRQLPEEGLKFMVYLQKENIIDESGMPKERFSAEFPKEGPSILRIQQVVRGDSAAYFCASSPIQTGTEAFFGQGTRLTVV.